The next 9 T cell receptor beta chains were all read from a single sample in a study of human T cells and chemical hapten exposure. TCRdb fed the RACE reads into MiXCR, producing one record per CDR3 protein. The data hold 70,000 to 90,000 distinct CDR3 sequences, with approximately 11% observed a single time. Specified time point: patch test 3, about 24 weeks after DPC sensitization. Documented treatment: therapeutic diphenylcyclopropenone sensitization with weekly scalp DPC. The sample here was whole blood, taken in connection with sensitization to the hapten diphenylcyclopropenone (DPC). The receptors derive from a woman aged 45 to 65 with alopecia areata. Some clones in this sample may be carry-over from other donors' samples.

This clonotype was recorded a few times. This CDR3 is CASSLAAVNYGYTF. The CDR3 region has the DNA TGTGCCAGCAGCTTAGCGGCAGTCAACTATGGCTACACCTTC. The rearrangement uses TRBV7-2 and TRBJ1-2; no definite D call. CDR3 length equals 14 residues. The germline V gene encodes CDR1 SGHTA and CDR2 FQGNSA. V shed 0 bases and J shed 2 bases, with 7 bases lying between them. Using reference TRBV7-2 and TRBJ1-2 for the parts outside the CDR3, the full variable domain is GAGVSQSPSNKVTEKGKDVELRCDPISGHTALYWYRQSLGQGLEFLIYFQGNSAPDKSGLPSDRFSAERTGGSVSTLTIQRTQQEDSAVYLCASSLAAVNYGYTFGSGTRLTVV.

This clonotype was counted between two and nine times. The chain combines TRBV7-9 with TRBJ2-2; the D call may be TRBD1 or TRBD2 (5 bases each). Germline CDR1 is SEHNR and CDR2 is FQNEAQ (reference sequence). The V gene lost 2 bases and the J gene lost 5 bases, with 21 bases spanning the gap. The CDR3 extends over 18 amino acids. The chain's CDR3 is CASSLWSRGGVGTGELFF. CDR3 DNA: TGTGCCAGCAGCTTATGGTCTCGGGGCGGAGTCGGTACCGGGGAGCTGTTTTTT.

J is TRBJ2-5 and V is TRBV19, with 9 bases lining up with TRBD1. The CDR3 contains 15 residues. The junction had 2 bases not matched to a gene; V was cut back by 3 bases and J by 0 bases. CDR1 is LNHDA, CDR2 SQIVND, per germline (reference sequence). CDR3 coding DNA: TGTGCCAGTAGTATTGGACAGGGGTACCAAGAGACCCAGTACTTC. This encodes CASSIGQGYQETQYF.

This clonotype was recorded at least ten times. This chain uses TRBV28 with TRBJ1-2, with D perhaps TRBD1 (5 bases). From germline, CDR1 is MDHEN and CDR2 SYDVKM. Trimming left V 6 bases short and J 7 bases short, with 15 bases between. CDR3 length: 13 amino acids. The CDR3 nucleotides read TGTGCCAGCAGAAAGTCCGGGACGGGTGGCTACACCTTC. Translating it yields CASRKSGTGGYTF.

CDR3 amino acids: CSAGRELDTEAFF. Written as DNA, the CDR3 is TGCAGCGCCGGGAGGGAACTGGACACTGAAGCTTTCTTT. The chain links TRBV29-1 to TRBJ1-1; D unresolved. Germline V gene lookup returns CDR1 SQVTM and CDR2 ANQGSEA. This CDR3 spans 13 amino acids. Trimming left V 7 bases short and J 3 bases short, with 15 bases between. The whole variable domain, filled in from reference TRBV29-1 and TRBJ1-1, reads SAVISQKPSRDICQRGTSLTIQCQVDSQVTMMFWYRQQPGQSLTLIATANQGSEATYESGFVIDKFPISRPNLTFSTLTVSNMSPEDSSIYLCSAGRELDTEAFFGQGTRLTVV.

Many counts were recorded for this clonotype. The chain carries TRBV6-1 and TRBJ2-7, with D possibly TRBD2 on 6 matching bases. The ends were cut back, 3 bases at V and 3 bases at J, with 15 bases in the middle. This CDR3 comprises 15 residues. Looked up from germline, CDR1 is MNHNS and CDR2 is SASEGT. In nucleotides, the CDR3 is TGTGCCAGCAGTGATGAGGGTAGCGGAATCTACGAGCAGTACTTC. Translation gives CASSDEGSGIYEQYF.

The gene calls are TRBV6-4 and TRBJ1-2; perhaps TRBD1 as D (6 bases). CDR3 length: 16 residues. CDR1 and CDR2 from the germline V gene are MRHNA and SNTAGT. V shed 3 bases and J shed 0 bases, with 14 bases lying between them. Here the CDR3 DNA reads TGTGCCAGCAGTGAAATTCCCGGGGGCTCTAACTATGGCTACACCTTC. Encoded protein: CASSEIPGGSNYGYTF.

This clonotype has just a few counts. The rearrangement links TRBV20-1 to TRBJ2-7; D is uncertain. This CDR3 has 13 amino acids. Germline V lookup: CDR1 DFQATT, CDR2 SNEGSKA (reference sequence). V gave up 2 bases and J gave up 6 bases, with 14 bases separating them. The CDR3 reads CSARSTVPLEQYF. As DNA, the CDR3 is TGCAGTGCTAGATCGACCGTGCCCCTCGAGCAGTACTTC.

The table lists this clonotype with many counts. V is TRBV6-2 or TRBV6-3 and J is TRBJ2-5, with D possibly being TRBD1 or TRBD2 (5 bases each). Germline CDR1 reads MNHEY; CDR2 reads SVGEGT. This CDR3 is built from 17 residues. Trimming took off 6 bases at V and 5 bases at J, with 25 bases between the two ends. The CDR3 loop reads CASSSGVRAISEETQYF. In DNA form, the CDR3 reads TGTGCCAGCAGCTCCGGGGTCAGGGCCATCTCGGAGGAGACCCAGTACTTC.